Shown below are 15 T cell receptor beta chains from a single sample sequenced in a study of shared clonotypes between healthy human individuals. Data came from immunoSEQ multiplex PCR; TCRdb stores just in-frame clones and leaves some out. The sample has around 2.5 million clones; roughly 93% are singletons. Sequences were obtained from naive CD4+ T cells from PBMCs. Subset in this sample: CD45RA+ positively selected. The source is a man between 18 and 35 years old in good health. Some clones in this sample may be carry-over from other donors' samples.

This chain connects TRBV10-2 to TRBJ1-5, with D maybe TRBD1 (6 bases). Trimming took off 0 bases at V and 4 bases at J, with 16 bases between the two ends. This CDR3 region has 17 residues. Germline loops: CDR1 WSHSY, CDR2 SAAADI. CDR3 residues: CASSESNFWGANQPQHF. CDR3 bases: TGCGCCAGCAGTGAGTCGAATTTTTGGGGGGCAAATCAGCCCCAGCATTTT.

The chain has TRBV18 and TRBJ1-1, with a tentative D call TRBD1 (6 bases). Trimming pared 3 bases from V and 0 bases from J, leaving 14 bases between. The CDR3 contains 16 residues. Germline assignment: CDR1 KGHSH and CDR2 LQKENI. CDR3 sequence (DNA): TGTGCCAGCTCACCTAGGACAGTAGACATGAACACTGAAGCTTTCTTT. Protein product: CASSPRTVDMNTEAFF.

This clone was seen just once. The chain joins TRBV7-2 to TRBJ2-2; a possible D gene is TRBD2 (6 bases). Germline CDR1 is SGHTA and CDR2 is FQGNSA. V was cut by 3 bases and J by 8 bases, with 19 bases left in between. The CDR3 covers 16 residues. The CDR3 sequence is CASSLNQVGSMGELFF. The DNA for the CDR3 is TGTGCCAGCAGCTTGAACCAAGTCGGGAGTATGGGGGAGCTGTTTTTT.

The chain carries TRBV6-5 and TRBJ2-4, with D tentatively TRBD1 (6 bases). V shed 4 bases and J shed 3 bases, with 7 bases lying between them. The CDR3 length is 13 residues. Germline V CDR1 and CDR2: MNHEY, SVGAGI. CDR3 in amino acids: CASSWDNKNIQYF. In DNA, the CDR3 is TGTGCCAGCAGTTGGGACAACAAAAACATTCAGTACTTC.

This clone was seen a handful of times. The chain is built from TRBV19 and TRBJ1-5; D remains ambiguous. Trimming removed 9 bases at V and 5 bases at J, with 14 bases between. Germline V CDR1 and CDR2: LNHDA, SQIVND (reference sequence). CDR3 length equals 13 residues. CDR3 sequence (DNA): TGTGCCAGCCGCTACCGGATGGATCAGCCCCAGCATTTT. Amino acid sequence: CASRYRMDQPQHF.

V gene TRBV6-1 combines with J gene TRBJ2-2, with D perhaps assigned TRBD1 or TRBD2 (5 bases each). The CDR3 consists of 15 residues. Looked up from germline, CDR1 is MNHNS and CDR2 is SASEGT. The V and J ends lost 0 bases and 5 bases respectively, with 10 bases between them. The CDR3 coding sequence is TGTGCCAGCAGTGAAGCGGCGAGGGGTACCGGGGAGCTGTTTTTT. Amino acid sequence: CASSEAARGTGELFF.

The rearrangement links TRBV29-1 to TRBJ2-5; 9 bases fit TRBD1. Germline V gene sequence: CDR1 SQVTM, CDR2 ANQGSEA. Losses at the gene ends were 3 bases for V and 7 bases for J; bases not matched to a gene: 6. The length of the CDR3 is 13 residues. CDR3 coding DNA: TGCAGCGTTGAGGACAGGGGTGGTTGGACCCAGTACTTC. Translating it yields CSVEDRGGWTQYF.

Worth noting for this clone: Other DNA sequences from this sample encode an identical CDR3 as well. The chain is built from TRBV5-1 and TRBJ2-5; D may correspond to TRBD1 or TRBD2 (5 bases each). The ends were cut back, 4 bases at V and 2 bases at J, with 9 bases in the middle. CDR3 length: 13 amino acids. Germline V lookup: CDR1 SGHRS, CDR2 YFSETQ. The CDR3 DNA follows: TGCGCCAGCAGCAGGGACGGGCAAGAGACCCAGTACTTC. Encoded protein: CASSRDGQETQYF.

The chain is built from TRBV11-2 and TRBJ1-2; the D is unclear. The V gene's germline CDR1 is SGHAT and CDR2 FQNNGV. The CDR3 has 13 amino acids. Trimming pared 1 base from V and 5 bases from J, leaving 8 bases between. The CDR3 coding sequence is TGTGCCAGCAGCTTAGGGACCTATTATGGCTACACCTTC. Translated, it gives CASSLGTYYGYTF.

This clone has only one observation. The chain has TRBV29-1 and TRBJ2-3; D assignment may be TRBD1 or TRBD2 (5 bases each). V was trimmed by 0 bases and J by 10 bases, leaving 29 bases between them. The CDR3 sequence is 18 residues long. CDR1 and CDR2 (germline): SQVTM, ANQGSEA. The CDR3 region has the DNA TGCAGCGTTGAAGATCCTTCCGGGGCAGGGATGATCAGGGTAGCGCAGTATTTT. Its protein product is CSVEDPSGAGMIRVAQYF.

This chain uses TRBV7-8 with TRBJ2-4, with unresolved D. The germline gives CDR1 SGHVS, CDR2 FQNEAQ. CDR3 length: 15 residues. V was pared by 5 bases and J by 0 bases, with 11 bases between. The CDR3 DNA sequence: TGTGCCAGCAGCCACATCGGGCTAGCCAAAAACATTCAGTACTTC. Translation gives CASSHIGLAKNIQYF. Combining the CDR3 with reference TRBV7-8 and TRBJ2-4 gives the whole variable domain GAGVSQSPRYKVAKRGQDVALRCDPISGHVSLFWYQQALGQGPEFLTYFQNEAQLDKSGLPSDRFFAERPEGSVSTLKIQRTQQEDSAVYLCASSHIGLAKNIQYFGAGTRLSVL.

The V gene is TRBV11-2, the J gene TRBJ2-5; perhaps TRBD1 as D (5 bases). In germline, CDR1 is SGHAT, CDR2 FQNNGV. CDR3 length: 16 residues. V gave up 4 bases and J gave up 1 base, with 16 bases separating them. The CDR3 region is CASSSGFFRVQETQYF. DNA of the CDR3: TGTGCCAGCAGCTCAGGGTTCTTTCGAGTCCAAGAGACCCAGTACTTC.

V and J are TRBV7-9 and TRBJ1-4; tentative D call: TRBD1 (6 bases). The length of the CDR3 is 15 residues. Trimming cost V 5 bases and J 0 bases, with 10 bases left between them. In germline, CDR1 is SEHNR, CDR2 FQNEAQ (reference sequence). The CDR3 sequence is CASSAWTATNEKLFF. CDR3 bases: TGTGCCAGCAGCGCGTGGACAGCAACTAATGAAAAACTGTTTTTT.

This clone was recorded only once. This sample includes further DNA sequences coding for the same CDR3. The genes are TRBV6-6 and TRBJ2-3, with a possible D match to TRBD1 (6 bases). The length of the CDR3 is 13 residues. V was pared by 2 bases and J by 6 bases, with 9 bases between. CDR1 is MNHNY, CDR2 SVGAGI, per germline (reference sequence). Here the CDR3 reads CASSYTRGDTQYF. In DNA form, the CDR3 reads TGTGCCAGCAGTTACACAAGGGGGGATACGCAGTATTTT.

The J gene is TRBJ1-5, the V gene TRBV19; D is ambiguous. V was cut by 2 bases and J by 4 bases, with 15 bases left in between. Germline V gene data show CDR1 as LNHDA and CDR2 as SQIVND (reference sequence). The CDR3 has 16 amino acids. The CDR3 protein is CASSILGGTKNQPQHF. The DNA for the CDR3 is TGTGCCAGTAGTATACTAGGCGGCACCAAGAATCAGCCCCAGCATTTT.